The 15 T cell receptor beta chains below were found in one sample sequenced in a study of T cell repertoires in cytomegalovirus infection. Each CDR3 protein gets one entry after TCRdb re-called the reads with MiXCR. The table records more than 400,000 distinct CDR3 sequences, about 30% of them present only once. The sequencing sample was made of PBMCs. The receptors were sampled from a human donor in good health (CMV status not recorded). Some clones in this sample may be carry-over from other donors' samples.

This clonotype was recorded a few times. The chain is built from TRBV7-3 and TRBJ2-4; weak D call: TRBD1 (6 bases). Trimming took 2 bases from V and 7 from J, leaving 12 bases between them. There are 14 residues in the CDR3. Germline-derived CDR1 and CDR2 are SGHTA and FQGTGA. CDR3 residues: CASSLGLGANIQYF. CDR3 DNA: TGTGCCAGCAGCTTAGGGCTGGGGGCGAACATTCAGTACTTC.

The CDR3 reads CASRHLWGDTQYF. CDR3 sequence (DNA): TGTGCCAGCAGACACCTGTGGGGAGATACGCAGTATTTT. The genes are TRBV7-9 and TRBJ2-3; no clear D. The germline CDR1 and CDR2 sequences are SEHNR and FQNEAQ (reference sequence). Between the trimmed V and J ends, which lost 6 bases and 5 bases, there was a span of 12 bases. The CDR3 covers 13 residues.

This chain links TRBV6-6 with TRBJ2-1, with a weak D call TRBD2 (5 bases). Germline V gene data show CDR1 as MNHNY and CDR2 as SVGAGI (reference sequence). V lost 2 bases and J 0 bases, leaving 8 bases between the germline ends. The CDR3 is 15 residues long. As DNA, the CDR3 is TGTGCCAGCAGTTACAGGGAGAGCTCCTACAATGAGCAGTTCTTC. Translation: CASSYRESSYNEQFF.

The chain uses TRBV7-6 and TRBJ2-2; D perhaps matches TRBD2 (6 bases). CDR3 length equals 17 residues. Germline CDR1 is SGHVS and CDR2 is FNYEAQ. V gave up 5 bases and J gave up 7 bases, with 23 bases separating them. The CDR3 reads CASSNRGGGVRIGELFF. CDR3 sequence (DNA): TGTGCCAGCAGCAATAGAGGTGGCGGGGTTCGTATCGGGGAGCTGTTTTTT.

This chain uses TRBV5-6 with TRBJ2-3; D may be TRBD2 (6 bases). In germline, CDR1 is SGHDT, CDR2 YYEEEE. This CDR3 contains 16 residues. V shed 0 bases and J shed 2 bases, with 13 bases lying between them. This CDR3 is CASSLVRGLNTDTQYF. The CDR3 region has the DNA TGTGCCAGCAGCTTGGTCCGGGGGTTGAACACAGATACGCAGTATTTT.

The chain couples TRBV12-3 or TRBV12-4 to TRBJ2-1; 10 nucleotides line up with TRBD2. Germline trimming cut 7 bases from V and 7 bases from J; bases unmatched to any gene: 7. CDR3 length: 14 amino acids. The CDR3 DNA is TGTGCCAGCACCCCAGCGGGAGGGCCGAATGAGCAGTTCTTC. Protein product: CASTPAGGPNEQFF.

CDR3 amino acids: CSVRPPLNTEAFF. CDR3 DNA sequence: TGCAGCGTGCGGCCACCCTTGAACACTGAAGCTTTCTTT. The V call is TRBV20-1, the J call TRBJ1-1; D ambiguous. The length of the CDR3 is 13 residues. Per the germline V gene, CDR1 is DFQATT and CDR2 is SNEGSKA (reference sequence).

The table lists this clonotype with many counts. The chain combines TRBV4-1 with TRBJ2-7; a possible D gene is TRBD2 (5 bases). Germline V CDR1 and CDR2: MGHRA, YSYEKL. The CDR3 runs 14 residues. Trimming pared 3 bases from V and 3 bases from J, leaving 12 bases between. In DNA, the CDR3 is TGCGCCAGCAGCCACCCCGGACTCAACTACGAGCAGTACTTC. It specifies CASSHPGLNYEQYF.

This clonotype appeared many times. This chain connects TRBV7-8 to TRBJ2-5; TRBD1 matches 8 bases. Per germline, CDR1 SGHVS and CDR2 FQNEAQ. V was pared by 8 bases and J by 2 bases, with 4 bases of the junction left unmatched. The CDR3 contains 13 residues. The CDR3 here is CASETGGQETQYF. DNA for the CDR3: TGTGCCAGCGAAACAGGGGGACAAGAGACCCAGTACTTC.

Only a few counts were recorded for this clonotype. The chain joins TRBV2 to TRBJ1-5; the D gene is possibly TRBD1 (5 bases). The ends were cut back, 7 bases at V and 4 bases at J, with 11 bases in the middle. This CDR3 contains 13 residues. CDR1 is SNHLY and CDR2 is FYNNEI in the germline V gene. CDR3 sequence reads: CASNGHGNQPQHF. DNA for the CDR3: TGTGCCAGCAACGGACACGGGAATCAGCCCCAGCATTTT.

This clonotype has a handful of counts. The chain carries TRBV28 and TRBJ2-1; perhaps TRBD2 as D (5 bases). Per the germline V gene, CDR1 is MDHEN and CDR2 is SYDVKM. The germline V and J ends were trimmed by 6 bases and 2 bases, with 14 bases remaining between them. This CDR3 has 15 residues. The CDR3 protein is CASRQTGKTYNEQFF. As DNA, the CDR3 is TGTGCCAGCAGACAGACGGGGAAAACCTACAATGAGCAGTTCTTC.

This clonotype was counted at least ten times. The genes are TRBV30 and TRBJ2-3, with 12 bases fitting TRBD2. The CDR3 consists of 15 residues. The V segment lost 3 bases and the J segment 4 bases; nucleotides outside the gene matches: 5. Germline CDR1 GTSNPN, CDR2 SVGIG (reference sequence). CDR3: CAWSRLAGASDTQYF. Written as DNA, the CDR3 is TGTGCCTGGAGCCGACTAGCGGGAGCGTCAGATACGCAGTATTTT.

This clonotype was counted only a few times. The V gene is TRBV6-2 or TRBV6-3, the J gene TRBJ1-1, with 7 positions matching TRBD1. V dropped 6 bases and J dropped 3; count of bases not matched to a gene: 10. Germline V gene data show CDR1 as MNHEY and CDR2 as SVGEGT. The CDR3 length is 15 residues. The CDR3 coding sequence is TGTGCCAGCAGCTCTTACAGGGGTACCGACACTGAAGCTTTCTTT. Its translation: CASSSYRGTDTEAFF.

CDR3 amino acids: CASSRLTGKRSGNTIYF. CDR3 bases: TGCGCCAGCAGCCGCTTGACAGGGAAGAGGTCTGGAAACACCATATATTTT. This chain links TRBV4-1 with TRBJ1-3; 7 bases align to TRBD1. The V and J ends lost 4 bases and 1 base, in that order; junction bases with no gene match: 10. Germline lookup yields CDR1 MGHRA and CDR2 YSYEKL. This CDR3 has 17 amino acids.

The chain recombines TRBV6-5 with TRBJ2-7; 8 bases match TRBD2. CDR1 and CDR2 (germline): MNHEY, SVGAGI. V was pared by 8 bases and J by 6 bases, with 9 bases of the junction left unmatched. The CDR3 is made up of 13 amino acids. In DNA, the CDR3 is TGTGCCAGCGGTAACGGACTAGCCCGCGAGCAGTACTTC. Encoded protein: CASGNGLAREQYF.